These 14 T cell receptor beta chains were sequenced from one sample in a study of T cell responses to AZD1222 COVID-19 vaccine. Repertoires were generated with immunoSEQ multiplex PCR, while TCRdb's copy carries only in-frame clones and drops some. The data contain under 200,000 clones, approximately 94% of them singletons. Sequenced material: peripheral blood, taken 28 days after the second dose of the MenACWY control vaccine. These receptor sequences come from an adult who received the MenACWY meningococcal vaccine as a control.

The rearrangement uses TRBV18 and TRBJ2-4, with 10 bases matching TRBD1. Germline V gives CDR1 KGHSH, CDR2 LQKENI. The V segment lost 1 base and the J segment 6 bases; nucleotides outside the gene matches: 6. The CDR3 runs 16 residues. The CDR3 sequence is CASSPRGTGEANIQYF. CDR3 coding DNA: TGTGCCAGCTCACCACGAGGGACAGGGGAGGCAAACATTCAGTACTTC.

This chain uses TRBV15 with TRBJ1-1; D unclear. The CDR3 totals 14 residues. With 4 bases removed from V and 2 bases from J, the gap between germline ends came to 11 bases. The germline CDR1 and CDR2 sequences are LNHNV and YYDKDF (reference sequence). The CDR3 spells CATSISTPNTEAFF. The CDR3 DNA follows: TGTGCCACCAGCATCTCGACACCCAACACTGAAGCTTTCTTT.

CDR3 nucleotide sequence: TGCAGCGTACAGGGGGCAAGTGGTGAAAAACTGTTTTTT. Residues: CSVQGASGEKLFF. The chain couples TRBV29-1 to TRBJ1-4; 9 nucleotides align to TRBD1. The CDR3 consists of 13 residues. Unmatched junction bases numbered 6, after V lost 6 bases and J lost 7 bases. Looked up from germline, CDR1 is SQVTM and CDR2 is ANQGSEA.

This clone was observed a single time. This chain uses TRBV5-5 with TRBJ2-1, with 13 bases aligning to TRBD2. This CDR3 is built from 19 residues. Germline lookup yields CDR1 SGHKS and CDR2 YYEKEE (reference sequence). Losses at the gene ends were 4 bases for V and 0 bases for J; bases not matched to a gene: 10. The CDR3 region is CASSLTGTSGISSYNEQFF. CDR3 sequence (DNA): TGTGCCAGCAGCCTTACCGGGACTAGCGGGATCAGCTCCTACAATGAGCAGTTCTTC.

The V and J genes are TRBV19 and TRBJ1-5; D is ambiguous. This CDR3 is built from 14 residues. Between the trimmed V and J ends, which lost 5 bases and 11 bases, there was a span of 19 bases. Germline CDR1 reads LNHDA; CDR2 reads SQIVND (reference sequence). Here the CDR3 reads CASSETNKAVAQHF. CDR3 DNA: TGTGCCAGTAGTGAAACAAATAAAGCAGTAGCCCAGCATTTT.

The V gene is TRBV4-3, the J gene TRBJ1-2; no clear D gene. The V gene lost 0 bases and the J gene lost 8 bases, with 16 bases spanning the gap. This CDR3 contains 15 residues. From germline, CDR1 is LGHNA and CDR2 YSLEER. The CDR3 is CASSQERQRPGGYTF. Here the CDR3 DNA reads TGCGCCAGCAGCCAAGAGAGGCAACGGCCGGGAGGCTACACCTTC.

The CDR3 protein is CASSLSQGALSYNEQFF. The DNA of the CDR3 is TGTGCCAGCAGTTTAAGCCAGGGGGCGTTAAGTTACAATGAGCAGTTCTTC. The rearrangement joins TRBV27 to TRBJ2-1; 8 bases are a match to TRBD1. The V gene end was trimmed by 2 bases and the J gene end by 4 bases; junction bases not matched to a gene: 10. The germline CDR1 and CDR2 sequences are MNHEY and SMNVEV (reference sequence). The CDR3 consists of 17 residues.

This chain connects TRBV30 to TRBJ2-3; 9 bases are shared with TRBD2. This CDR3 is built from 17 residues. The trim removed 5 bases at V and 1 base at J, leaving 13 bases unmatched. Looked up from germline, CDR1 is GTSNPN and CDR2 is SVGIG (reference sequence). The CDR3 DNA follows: TGTGCCTGGGGGCTAGGGCTAGCGGGATTAGGCACAGATACGCAGTATTTT. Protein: CAWGLGLAGLGTDTQYF.

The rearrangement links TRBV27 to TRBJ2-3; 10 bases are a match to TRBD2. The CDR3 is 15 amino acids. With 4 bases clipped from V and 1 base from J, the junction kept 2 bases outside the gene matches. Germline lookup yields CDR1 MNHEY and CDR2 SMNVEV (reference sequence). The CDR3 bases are TGTGCCAGCAGTTCCGGACTAGCGGGCACAGATACGCAGTATTTT. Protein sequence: CASSSGLAGTDTQYF.

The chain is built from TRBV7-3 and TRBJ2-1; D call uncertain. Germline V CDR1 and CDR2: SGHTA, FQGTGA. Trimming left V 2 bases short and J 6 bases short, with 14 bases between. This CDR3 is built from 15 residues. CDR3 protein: CASSLGSSWVNEQFF. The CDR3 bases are TGTGCCAGCAGCTTAGGTAGTAGCTGGGTCAATGAGCAGTTCTTC.

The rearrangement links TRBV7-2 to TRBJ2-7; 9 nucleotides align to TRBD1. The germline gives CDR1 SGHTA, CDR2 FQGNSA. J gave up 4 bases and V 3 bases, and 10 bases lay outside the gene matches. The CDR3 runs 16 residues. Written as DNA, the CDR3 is TGTGCCAGCAGCTTCAGCAGGGGACAGGGTGATTACGAGCAGTACTTC. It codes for CASSFSRGQGDYEQYF.

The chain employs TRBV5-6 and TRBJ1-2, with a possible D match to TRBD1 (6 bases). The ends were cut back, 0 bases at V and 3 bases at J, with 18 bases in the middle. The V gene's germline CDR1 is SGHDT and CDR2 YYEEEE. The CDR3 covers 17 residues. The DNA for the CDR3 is TGTGCCAGCAGCTTGGGGCCCCAACAGGGAAGGTACTATGGCTACACCTTC. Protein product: CASSLGPQQGRYYGYTF.

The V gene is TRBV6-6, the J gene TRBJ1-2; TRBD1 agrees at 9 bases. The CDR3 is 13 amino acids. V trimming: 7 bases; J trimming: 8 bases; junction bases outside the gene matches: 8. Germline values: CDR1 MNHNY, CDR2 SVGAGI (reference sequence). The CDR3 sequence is CASTPIGTGGYTF. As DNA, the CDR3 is TGTGCCAGCACCCCCATTGGGACAGGGGGCTACACCTTC.

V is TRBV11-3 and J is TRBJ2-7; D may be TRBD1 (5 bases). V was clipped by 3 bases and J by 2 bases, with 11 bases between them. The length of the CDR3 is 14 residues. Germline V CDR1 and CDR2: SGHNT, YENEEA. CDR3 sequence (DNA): TGTGCCAGCAGCTTCACCCAGGGAACCTACGAGCAGTACTTC. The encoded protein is CASSFTQGTYEQYF.